This TCR beta chain was retrieved from a study of a mutant IDH1 vaccine in newly diagnosed glioma. About the study: Mean patient age was approximately 39 years; approximately 62% were male and around 40% female.

This clone appeared a single time. V was shortened by 2 bases and J by 1 base, with 9 bases between the two germline ends. The CDR3 covers 14 residues. From germline, CDR1 is SGHKS and CDR2 YYEKEE (reference sequence). The time point denotes: baseline, week 1 (first vaccination visit). Described treatment: pre-vaccination baseline after standard-of-care therapy. TCRdb's copy holds only in-frame clones and misses some; the assay was immunoSEQ multiplex PCR. The sample has some 56,000 clones, more than 85% seen once. The chain links TRBV5-5 to TRBJ1-2, with a possible D match to TRBD1 (5 bases). The sequence was collected from a man aged 50 or older with glioma. The specimen comprised PBMCs, sampled from a glioma patient treated with radiotherapy, temozolomide or both. In DNA, the CDR3 is TGTGCCAGCAGCTTCGGGGGTAATAACTATGGCTACACCTTC. Amino acid sequence: CASSFGGNNYGYTF.